The 4 T cell receptor beta chains below come from one sample, sequenced in a study of CD8 T cells in Susac syndrome. The RNA, roughly 0.5 to 1 ug, was put through reverse transcription using random hexamers. From the immunoSEQ multiplex PCR reads, TCRdb called clonotypes with MiXCR, one entry per CDR3 protein. The sample lists about 240,000 distinct CDR3 sequences, almost 97% occurring once. Sequencing was done on a sample of CD4+ T cells from PBMCs. The receptors here all came from a human donor with Susac syndrome.

The chain recombines TRBV29-1 with TRBJ2-3; possible D gene TRBD1, 6 bases. The germline V gene has CDR1 SQVTM and CDR2 ANQGSEA. The CDR3 consists of 14 residues. V lost 7 bases to trimming and J lost 4 bases, with 18 bases between them. The CDR3 DNA is TGCAGCGGGGGGCTAAGGGGATTTGCAGATACGCAGTATTTT. Translated, it gives CSGGLRGFADTQYF.

J is TRBJ1-5 and V is TRBV20-1; 7 nucleotides match TRBD1. V trimming: 8 bases; J trimming: 2 bases; junction bases outside the gene matches: 6. Germline CDR1 reads DFQATT; CDR2 reads SNEGSKA (reference sequence). This CDR3 spans 13 amino acids. The CDR3 reads CSTRGNGNQPQHF. In nucleotides, the CDR3 is TGCAGTACCAGGGGGAATGGCAATCAGCCCCAGCATTTT.

The genes are TRBV2 and TRBJ2-5, with D perhaps matching TRBD1 or TRBD2 (5 bases each). V dropped 5 bases and J dropped 5 bases, with 18 bases sitting between them. The CDR3 totals 15 residues. CDR1 is SNHLY, CDR2 FYNNEI, per germline. The CDR3 DNA reads TGTGCCAGCAGTCCTCTCTATCGGGGCGCGGAGACCCAGTACTTC. Protein product: CASSPLYRGAETQYF.

This chain links TRBV9 with TRBJ2-3; tentatively, D is TRBD2 (5 bases). The CDR3 sequence is 17 residues long. CDR1 and CDR2 from the germline V gene are SGDLS and YYNGEE. Trimming left V 0 bases short and J 2 bases short, with 16 bases between. CDR3 sequence reads: CASSVGPGNGDTDTQYF. In DNA form, the CDR3 reads TGTGCCAGCAGCGTAGGGCCCGGGAACGGAGACACAGATACGCAGTATTTT.